These T cell receptor beta chains were read from a single sample in a study of T cell responses to AZD1222 COVID-19 vaccine. Generated by immunoSEQ multiplex PCR, the TCRdb table keeps only in-frame clones and is missing some. Here the sample spans tens of thousands of clones, around 90% being singletons. The material sequenced was peripheral blood, taken on day 0 of AZD1222 vaccination. The receptors here all came from an adult in good health. Each CDR3 is given with its conserved first and last residue. A D gene is named only where the DNA matches it firmly. The listing skips clone size in some rows; elsewhere it reads once, few, many or a size class.

D: NA
size: NA
J: TRBJ1-2
V: TRBV11-1
CDR3: CASSQHKEVGYGYTF
DNA: TGTGCCAGCAGCCAACACAAGGAGGTGGGCTATGGCTACACCTTC

D: TRBD1
size: NA
J: TRBJ1-6
V: TRBV15
CDR3: CATSREGGFYNSPLHF
DNA: TGTGCCACCAGCAGAGAAGGGGGCTTCTATAATTCACCCCTCCACTTT

D: NA
size: once
J: TRBJ2-5
V: TRBV5-1
CDR3: CASSLVRGGGFQETQYF
DNA: TGCGCCAGCAGCTTGGTACGGGGCGGCGGATTCCAAGAGACCCAGTACTTC

D: NA
size: NA
J: TRBJ1-2
V: TRBV4-3
CDR3: CASSRRMGTLDYGYTF
DNA: TGCGCCAGCAGCCGAAGGATGGGGACTCTGGACTATGGCTACACCTTC

D: TRBD1
size: NA
J: TRBJ1-1
V: TRBV5-1
CDR3: CASSDHRGHVVTEAFF
DNA: TGCGCCAGCAGCGATCACAGGGGCCACGTGGTGACTGAAGCTTTCTTT

D: NA
size: NA
J: TRBJ1-2
V: TRBV9
CDR3: CASSVDDYGYTF
DNA: TGTGCCAGCAGCGTAGATGACTATGGCTACACCTTC

D: TRBD1
size: NA
J: TRBJ2-3
V: TRBV27
CDR3: CASSLRDSYTDTQYF
DNA: TGTGCCAGCAGTTTAAGGGACAGCTACACAGATACGCAGTATTTT

D: NA
size: NA
J: TRBJ1-3
V: TRBV9
CDR3: CASSVDPLSGNTIYF
DNA: TGTGCCAGCAGCGTAGACCCACTCTCTGGAAACACCATATATTTT

D: TRBD2
size: NA
J: TRBJ2-7
V: TRBV5-4
CDR3: CASRSGTSGPYEQYF
DNA: TGTGCCAGCAGATCCGGGACTAGCGGTCCCTACGAGCAGTACTTC

D: TRBD2
size: NA
J: TRBJ2-1
V: TRBV5-1
CDR3: CASSLKASGSSEQFF
DNA: TGCGCCAGCAGCTTAAAAGCTAGCGGGAGTTCTGAGCAGTTCTTC

D: NA
size: NA
J: TRBJ1-1
V: TRBV6-5
CDR3: CASRRTVSNTEAFF
DNA: TGTGCCAGCAGACGGACAGTATCGAACACTGAAGCTTTCTTT

D: NA
size: NA
J: TRBJ2-2
V: TRBV7-2
CDR3: CASSLSRQYTGELFF
DNA: TGTGCCAGCAGCTTATCTCGTCAATACACCGGGGAGCTGTTTTTT

D: NA
size: NA
J: TRBJ2-1
V: TRBV7-3
CDR3: CASSFGLEGEQFF
DNA: TGTGCCAGCAGCTTTGGACTCGAAGGTGAGCAGTTCTTC

D: TRBD1
size: NA
J: TRBJ1-5
V: TRBV29-1
CDR3: CSVVVKKGAGQPQHF
DNA: TGCAGCGTTGTTGTAAAAAAGGGGGCGGGTCAGCCCCAGCATTTT

D: NA
size: NA
J: TRBJ1-2
V: TRBV7-9
CDR3: CASSWGQINYGYTF
DNA: TGTGCCAGCAGCTGGGGACAAATCAACTATGGCTACACCTTC

D: TRBD1
size: NA
J: TRBJ2-2
V: TRBV18
CDR3: CASSPRQGLNTGELFF
DNA: TGTGCCAGCTCACCAAGACAGGGGCTGAACACCGGGGAGCTGTTTTTT

D: NA
size: NA
J: TRBJ1-4
V: TRBV3-1/TRBV3-2
CDR3: CASSPNSGETNEKLFF
DNA: TGTGCCAGCAGCCCCAACTCAGGGGAAACTAATGAAAAACTGTTTTTT

D: NA
size: NA
J: TRBJ2-1
V: TRBV19
CDR3: CASSIELEQFF
DNA: TGTGCCAGTAGTATCGAGCTAGAGCAGTTCTTC

D: NA
size: NA
J: TRBJ1-2
V: TRBV9
CDR3: CASSVNGQSGGYTF
DNA: TGTGCCAGCAGCGTAAACGGGCAGAGCGGTGGCTACACCTTC

D: NA
size: NA
J: TRBJ2-1
V: TRBV7-2
CDR3: CASSSGSFTYNEQFF
DNA: TGTGCCAGCAGCTCAGGGTCGTTTACGTACAATGAGCAGTTCTTC

D: TRBD1
size: NA
J: TRBJ1-6
V: TRBV27
CDR3: CASSLFMGQKNSPLHF
DNA: TGTGCCAGCAGTTTATTTATGGGACAGAAGAATTCACCCCTCCACTTT

D: NA
size: NA
J: TRBJ2-7
V: TRBV5-5
CDR3: CASSLDREQYF
DNA: TGTGCCAGCAGCTTGGACAGAGAGCAGTACTTC

D: NA
size: few
J: TRBJ2-2
V: TRBV2
CDR3: CASKLWGDTGELFF
DNA: TGTGCCAGCAAACTTTGGGGAGACACCGGGGAGCTGTTTTTT

D: NA
size: NA
J: TRBJ1-4
V: TRBV6-5
CDR3: CASSIPMGKLFF
DNA: TGTGCCAGCAGTATACCAATGGGAAAACTGTTTTTT

D: TRBD1
size: NA
J: TRBJ1-2
V: TRBV6-5
CDR3: CATTRQGDYGYTF
DNA: TGTGCCACTACGAGGCAGGGGGACTATGGCTACACCTTC

D: NA
size: NA
J: TRBJ2-2
V: TRBV7-9
CDR3: CASSLGGGGGRTGELFF
DNA: TGTGCCAGCAGCTTAGGAGGTGGGGGCGGAAGGACCGGGGAGCTGTTTTTT

D: NA
size: NA
J: TRBJ1-2
V: TRBV24-1
CDR3: CATSDEGNNYGYTF
DNA: TGTGCCACCAGTGATGAGGGGAATAACTATGGCTACACCTTC

D: NA
size: NA
J: TRBJ2-2
V: TRBV3-1/TRBV3-2
CDR3: CASSQVGRGTGELFF
DNA: TGTGCCAGCAGCCAAGTGGGGAGAGGGACCGGGGAGCTGTTTTTT

D: NA
size: NA
J: TRBJ2-2
V: TRBV6-1
CDR3: CASSEYRNTGELFF
DNA: TGTGCCAGCAGTGAATACAGAAACACCGGGGAGCTGTTTTTT

D: TRBD1
size: NA
J: TRBJ2-1
V: TRBV2
CDR3: CASFDRGGYNEQFF
DNA: TGTGCCAGCTTTGACAGGGGGGGGTACAATGAGCAGTTCTTC

D: TRBD2
size: NA
J: TRBJ2-7
V: TRBV6-5
CDR3: CASSYSKSGGNYEQYF
DNA: TGTGCCAGCAGTTACTCGAAAAGCGGGGGAAACTACGAGCAGTACTTC

D: NA
size: NA
J: TRBJ2-1
V: TRBV7-9
CDR3: CASSGTQVSFLYNEQFF
DNA: TGTGCCAGCAGCGGCACACAGGTTTCCTTTCTATACAATGAGCAGTTCTTC

D: TRBD1
size: few
J: TRBJ2-3
V: TRBV5-8
CDR3: CASSQQGGDTQYF
DNA: TGTGCCAGCAGTCAACAGGGGGGAGATACGCAGTATTTT

D: NA
size: NA
J: TRBJ1-4
V: TRBV18
CDR3: CASSRDPDEKLFF
DNA: TGTGCCAGCTCACGGGACCCGGATGAAAAACTGTTTTTT

D: NA
size: NA
J: TRBJ1-5
V: TRBV19
CDR3: CASSLRTDSNQPQHF
DNA: TGTGCCAGTAGTCTTCGGACGGATAGCAATCAGCCCCAGCATTTT

D: TRBD2
size: NA
J: TRBJ2-7
V: TRBV30
CDR3: CAWSFSWASGRASVGQYF
DNA: TGTGCCTGGAGTTTTAGTTGGGCTAGCGGGAGGGCCTCGGTCGGGCAGTACTTC

D: TRBD1
size: NA
J: TRBJ1-2
V: TRBV19
CDR3: CASSEAGQGAFGYTF
DNA: TGTGCCAGTAGTGAAGCGGGACAGGGGGCTTTTGGCTACACCTTC

D: NA
size: NA
J: TRBJ1-2
V: TRBV6-5
CDR3: CASSPEVGGGYGYTF
DNA: TGTGCCAGCAGCCCCGAGGTCGGGGGGGGCTATGGCTACACCTTC

D: TRBD1
size: NA
J: TRBJ2-5
V: TRBV7-8
CDR3: CASSLITGGGETQYF
DNA: TGTGCCAGCAGTCTTATAACAGGGGGCGGAGAGACCCAGTACTTC

D: NA
size: NA
J: TRBJ1-4
V: TRBV4-2
CDR3: CASSQDSQGGLNEKLFF
DNA: TGTGCCAGCAGCCAAGATAGCCAGGGCGGACTTAATGAAAAACTGTTTTTT

D: NA
size: NA
J: TRBJ1-3
V: TRBV19
CDR3: CASTAVDSRVNTIYF
DNA: TGTGCCAGTACCGCAGTGGACAGCCGGGTCAACACCATATATTTT

D: TRBD2
size: NA
J: TRBJ2-7
V: TRBV12-3/TRBV12-4
CDR3: CASRLGLAGGQYF
DNA: TGTGCCAGCAGACTGGGACTAGCGGGAGGGCAGTACTTC

D: TRBD1
size: NA
J: TRBJ1-4
V: TRBV4-2
CDR3: CASSPGGRVGEKLFF
DNA: TGTGCCAGCAGCCCAGGGGGGAGGGTGGGCGAAAAACTGTTTTTT

D: NA
size: NA
J: TRBJ2-1
V: TRBV7-8
CDR3: CASSFFTGDNEQFF
DNA: TGTGCCAGCAGCTTCTTCACCGGTGACAATGAGCAGTTCTTC

D: TRBD2
size: NA
J: TRBJ2-1
V: TRBV9
CDR3: CASSGTTGNEQFF
DNA: TGTGCCAGCTCCGGGACTACTGGGAATGAGCAGTTCTTC

D: TRBD2
size: NA
J: TRBJ2-2
V: TRBV27
CDR3: CASRATSGGPGELFF
DNA: TGTGCCAGCAGGGCGACTAGCGGGGGGCCCGGGGAGCTGTTTTTT

D: TRBD1
size: NA
J: TRBJ2-1
V: TRBV5-4
CDR3: CASSAGGISYNEQFF
DNA: TGTGCCAGCAGCGCAGGGGGTATATCCTACAATGAGCAGTTCTTC

D: NA
size: NA
J: TRBJ1-6
V: TRBV2
CDR3: CASSDSNSPLHF
DNA: TGTGCCAGCAGTGACTCCAATTCACCCCTCCACTTT